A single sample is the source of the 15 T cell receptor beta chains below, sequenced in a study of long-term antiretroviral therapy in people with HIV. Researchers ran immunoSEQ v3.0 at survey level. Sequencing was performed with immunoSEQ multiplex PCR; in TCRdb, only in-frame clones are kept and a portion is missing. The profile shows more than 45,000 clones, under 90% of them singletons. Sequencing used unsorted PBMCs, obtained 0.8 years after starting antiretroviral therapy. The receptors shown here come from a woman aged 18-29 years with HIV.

CDR3 residues: CASSYIGTQGTEAFF. The CDR3 DNA reads as TGTGCCAGCAGTTATATAGGAACCCAGGGGACTGAAGCTTTCTTT. The chain carries TRBV6-5 and TRBJ1-1; D may be TRBD1 (6 bases). The germline V gene encodes CDR1 MNHEY and CDR2 SVGAGI. V was pared by 3 bases and J by 5 bases, with 16 bases between. The CDR3 contains 15 residues.

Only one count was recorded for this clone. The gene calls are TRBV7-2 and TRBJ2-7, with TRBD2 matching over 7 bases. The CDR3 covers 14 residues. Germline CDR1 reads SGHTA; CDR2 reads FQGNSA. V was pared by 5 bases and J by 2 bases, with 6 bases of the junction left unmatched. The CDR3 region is CASSLTGRAYEQYF. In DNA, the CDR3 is TGTGCCAGCAGCCTTACGGGGAGGGCCTACGAGCAGTACTTC.

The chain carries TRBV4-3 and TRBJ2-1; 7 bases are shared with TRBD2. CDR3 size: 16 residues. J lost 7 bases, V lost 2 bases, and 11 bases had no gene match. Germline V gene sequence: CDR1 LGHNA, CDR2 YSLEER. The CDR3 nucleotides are TGCGCCAGCAGCCAAAGAGTCCGCGGGAGCAGGAATGAGCAGTTCTTC. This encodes CASSQRVRGSRNEQFF.

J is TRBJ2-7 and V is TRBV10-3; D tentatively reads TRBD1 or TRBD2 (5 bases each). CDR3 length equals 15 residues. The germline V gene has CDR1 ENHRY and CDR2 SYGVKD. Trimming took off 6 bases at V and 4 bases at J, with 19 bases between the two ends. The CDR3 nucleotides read TGTGCCATCAGCATAGAGAGGGGTTCGTTTTACGAGCAGTACTTC. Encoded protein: CAISIERGSFYEQYF.

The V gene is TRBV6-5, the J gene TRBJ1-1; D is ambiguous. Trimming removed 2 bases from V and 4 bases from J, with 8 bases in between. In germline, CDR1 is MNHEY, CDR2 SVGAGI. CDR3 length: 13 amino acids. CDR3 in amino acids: CASSYEGFTEAFF. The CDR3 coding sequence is TGTGCCAGCAGTTACGAGGGTTTCACTGAAGCTTTCTTT.

In nucleotides, the CDR3 is TGTGCCAGCAGCTTAGAGGTTGAGCAGTACTTC. Translated: CASSLEVEQYF. The chain links TRBV7-6 to TRBJ2-7; D is ambiguous. The CDR3 spans 11 residues. The V and J ends lost 1 base and 7 bases respectively, with 5 bases between them. CDR1 and CDR2 from the germline V gene are SGHVS and FNYEAQ.

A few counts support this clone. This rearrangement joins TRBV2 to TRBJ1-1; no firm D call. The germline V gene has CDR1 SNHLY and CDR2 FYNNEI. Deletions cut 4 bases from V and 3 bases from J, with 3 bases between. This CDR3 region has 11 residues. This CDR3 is CASSGHTEAFF. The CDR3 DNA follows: TGTGCCAGCAGTGGCCACACTGAAGCTTTCTTT.

CDR3 DNA: TGTGCCAGCAGCTCGGAGCGGGAGGCCTCCTACGAGCAGTACTTC. The encoded protein is CASSSEREASYEQYF. The genes are TRBV11-2 and TRBJ2-7; 9 bases line up with TRBD2. The CDR3 has 15 amino acids. CDR1 is SGHAT and CDR2 is FQNNGV in the germline V gene. The V and J ends lost 4 bases and 0 bases, in that order; junction bases with no gene match: 4.

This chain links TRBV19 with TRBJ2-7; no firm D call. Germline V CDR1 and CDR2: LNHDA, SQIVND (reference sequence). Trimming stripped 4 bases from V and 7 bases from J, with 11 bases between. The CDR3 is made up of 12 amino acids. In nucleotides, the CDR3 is TGTGCCAGTAGTAATCCCCTCGGAGAGCAGTACTTC. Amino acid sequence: CASSNPLGEQYF.

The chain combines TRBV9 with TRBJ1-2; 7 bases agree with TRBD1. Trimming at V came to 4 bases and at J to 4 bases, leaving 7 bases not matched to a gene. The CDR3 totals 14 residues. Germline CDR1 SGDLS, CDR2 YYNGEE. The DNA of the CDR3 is TGTGCCAGCAGCCTGGACGGGACAGTCTATGGCTACACCTTC. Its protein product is CASSLDGTVYGYTF.

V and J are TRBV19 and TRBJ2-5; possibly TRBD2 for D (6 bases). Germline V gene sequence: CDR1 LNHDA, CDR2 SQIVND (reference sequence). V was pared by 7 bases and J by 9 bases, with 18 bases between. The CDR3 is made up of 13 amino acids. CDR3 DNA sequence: TGTGCCAGTACCTCGCCGGGGGTGACGGCCCAGTACTTC. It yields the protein CASTSPGVTAQYF.

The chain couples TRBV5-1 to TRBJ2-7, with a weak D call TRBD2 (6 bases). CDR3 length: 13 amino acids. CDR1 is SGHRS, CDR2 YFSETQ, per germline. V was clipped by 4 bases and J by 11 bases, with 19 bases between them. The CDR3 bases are TGCGCCAGCAGCCCTGAGTCGGGGGTCTTTAAGTACTTC. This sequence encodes CASSPESGVFKYF.

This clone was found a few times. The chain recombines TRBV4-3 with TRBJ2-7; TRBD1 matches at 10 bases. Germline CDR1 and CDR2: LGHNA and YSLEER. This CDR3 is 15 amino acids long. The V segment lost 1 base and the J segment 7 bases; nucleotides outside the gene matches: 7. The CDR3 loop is CASSQGATGGWEQYF. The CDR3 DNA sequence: TGCGCCAGCAGCCAAGGGGCGACAGGGGGCTGGGAGCAGTACTTC.

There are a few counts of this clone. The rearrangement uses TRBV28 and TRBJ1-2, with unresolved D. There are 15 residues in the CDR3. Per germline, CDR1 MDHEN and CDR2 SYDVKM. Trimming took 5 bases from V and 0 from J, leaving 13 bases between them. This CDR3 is CASSVTRLANYGYTF. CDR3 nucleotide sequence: TGTGCCAGCAGTGTGACAAGGCTAGCTAACTATGGCTACACCTTC.

This chain's CDR3 is CASSARTSGRGGEQFF. The CDR3 DNA reads as TGTGCCAGCAGTGCCCGGACTAGCGGGAGGGGGGGTGAGCAGTTCTTC. The J gene is TRBJ2-1, the V gene TRBV27, with 15 nucleotides matching TRBD2. The CDR3 totals 16 residues. After removal of 5 bases from V and 9 bases from J, the junction contained 8 bases not matched to a gene. Germline V lookup: CDR1 MNHEY, CDR2 SMNVEV (reference sequence).